Shown below are 18 T cell receptor beta chains from a single sample sequenced in a study of monozygotic twins with inflammatory bowel disease. TCRdb reprocessed the 5' RACE reads and stores each CDR3 protein as one record, lacking DNA. The sample includes fewer than 550,000 distinct CDR3 sequences. The material sequenced was blood. The origin of the receptors is a human donor with ulcerative colitis or Crohn's disease, or a healthy co-twin of an affected twin (not recorded which).

The chain is built from TRBV5-1 and TRBJ2-3; TCRdb calls TRBD1, which cannot be checked without DNA. The CDR3 consists of 15 residues. CDR1 and CDR2 (germline): SGHRS, YFSETQ. CDR3 sequence reads: CASTYAGQGVDTQYF.

The chain employs TRBV12-3 or TRBV12-4 and TRBJ1-6; TCRdb's D call, TRBD1, is unchecked because there is no DNA. The CDR3 sequence is 14 residues long. The CDR3: CASSLQGAVSPLHF.

The CDR3 region is CASSTGTGWNQPQHF. The chain is built from TRBV19 and TRBJ1-5; TCRdb designates TRBD1, a call that cannot be tested without DNA. This CDR3 region has 15 residues. Germline CDR1 LNHDA, CDR2 SQIVND (reference sequence).

The CDR3 is CASRGQGNYGYTF. This chain connects TRBV12-3 or TRBV12-4 to TRBJ1-2; TCRdb picks TRBD1, but there is no DNA to check that call. The CDR3 is 13 residues long.

The CDR3 here is CASSEDPRAGELFF. The rearrangement joins TRBV11-3 to TRBJ2-2; the D call from TCRdb, TRBD2, cannot be confirmed without DNA. This CDR3 is built from 14 residues. The germline CDR1 and CDR2 sequences are SGHNT and YENEEA.

The V gene is TRBV6-5, the J gene TRBJ1-1; TCRdb's D gene call, TRBD1, goes unchecked for lack of DNA. The germline gives CDR1 MNHEY, CDR2 SVGAGI. The CDR3 totals 15 residues. This chain's CDR3 is CASSYSQGRNTEAFF.

The CDR3 loop is CSARGPFGPRRETQYF. V is TRBV20-1 and J is TRBJ2-5; the TCRdb D gene call, TRBD2, has no DNA to confirm it. The CDR3 spans 16 residues. Germline values: CDR1 DFQATT, CDR2 SNEGSKA (reference sequence).

The chain has TRBV9 and TRBJ1-2; TCRdb gives TRBD1 as the D gene, but with no DNA this cannot be confirmed. CDR1 and CDR2 (germline): SGDLS, YYNGEE. The CDR3 loop spans 14 amino acids. The CDR3 loop reads CASSVVSGAGGYTF.

The rearrangement joins TRBV28 to TRBJ2-2; there is no DNA to check the TCRdb D call of TRBD2. This CDR3 has 15 residues. The germline gives CDR1 MDHEN, CDR2 SYDVKM. CDR3 in amino acids: CASSLAEIHTGELFF.

The V gene is TRBV3-1, the J gene TRBJ1-2; without DNA, the TCRdb call of TRBD1 cannot be checked. Germline V gene sequence: CDR1 LGHDT, CDR2 YNNKEL (reference sequence). CDR3 length: 13 amino acids. This CDR3 is CASSHRQGKGYTF.

V and J are TRBV20-1 and TRBJ2-7; TCRdb gives TRBD1 as the D gene, but with no DNA this cannot be confirmed. From germline, CDR1 is DFQATT and CDR2 SNEGSKA (reference sequence). The CDR3 contains 17 residues. CDR3 sequence reads: CSATGLGDRGLSYEQYF.

This rearrangement joins TRBV6-1 to TRBJ2-7; TCRdb selects TRBD1, and the lack of DNA leaves this call unchecked. Per germline, CDR1 MNHNS and CDR2 SASEGT. The CDR3 has 14 residues. The CDR3 loop reads CASSAGTGILEQYF.

The rearrangement uses TRBV3-1 and TRBJ1-1; TCRdb's assignment of TRBD1 cannot be checked, as there is no DNA. Germline V gene lookup returns CDR1 LGHDT and CDR2 YNNKEL (reference sequence). CDR3 size: 14 residues. This CDR3 is CASSQGGGGPEAFF.

The V gene is TRBV5-1, the J gene TRBJ2-2; the TCRdb D gene call, TRBD1, has no DNA to confirm it. The CDR3 extends over 14 amino acids. CDR1 SGHRS and CDR2 YFSETQ come from the germline V gene. CDR3 protein: CASSSMGDAGELFF.

V usage is TRBV19 and J usage is TRBJ2-7; TCRdb names TRBD1, which stays unverified in the absence of DNA. Germline-derived CDR1 and CDR2 are LNHDA and SQIVND (reference sequence). The CDR3 is 13 residues long. The CDR3 loop is CASSLGGGSEQYF.

The genes are TRBV7-3 and TRBJ2-3; the TCRdb D gene call, TRBD1, has no DNA to confirm it. Germline V gene lookup returns CDR1 SGHTA and CDR2 FQGTGA. The CDR3 is made up of 16 amino acids. CDR3 in amino acids: CASSLMVAEGSDTQYF. The entire variable domain, with the rest obtained from reference TRBV7-3 and TRBJ2-3, is as follows: GAGVSQTPSNKVTEKGKYVELRCDPISGHTALYWYRQSLGQGPEFLIYFQGTGAADDSGLPNDRFFAVRPEGSVSTLKIQRTERGDSAVYLCASSLMVAEGSDTQYFGPGTRLTVL.

The chain recombines TRBV14 with TRBJ1-2; checking the TCRdb D call of TRBD1 is not possible without DNA. Germline V lookup: CDR1 SGHDN, CDR2 FVKESK. CDR3 length: 17 residues. The CDR3 sequence: CASSLLDGTGANYGYTF.

This rearrangement joins TRBV7-9 to TRBJ2-7; without DNA, the TCRdb call of TRBD1 cannot be checked. In germline, CDR1 is SEHNR, CDR2 FQNEAQ (reference sequence). There are 13 residues in the CDR3. CDR3 residues: CASSPKTGDEQYF.